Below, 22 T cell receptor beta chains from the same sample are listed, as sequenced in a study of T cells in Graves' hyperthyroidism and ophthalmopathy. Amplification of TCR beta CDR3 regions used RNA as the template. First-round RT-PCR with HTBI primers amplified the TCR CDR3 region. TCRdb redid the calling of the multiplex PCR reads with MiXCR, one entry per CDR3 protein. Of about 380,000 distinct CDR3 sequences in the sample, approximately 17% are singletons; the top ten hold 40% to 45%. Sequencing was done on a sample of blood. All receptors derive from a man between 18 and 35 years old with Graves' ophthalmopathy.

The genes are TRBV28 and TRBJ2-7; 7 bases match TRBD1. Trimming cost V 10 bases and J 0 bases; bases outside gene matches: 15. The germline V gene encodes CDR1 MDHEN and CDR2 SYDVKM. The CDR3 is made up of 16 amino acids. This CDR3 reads CATKLNRGRNSYEQYF. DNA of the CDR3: TGTGCCACAAAACTAAACAGGGGTCGAAACTCCTACGAGCAGTACTTC.

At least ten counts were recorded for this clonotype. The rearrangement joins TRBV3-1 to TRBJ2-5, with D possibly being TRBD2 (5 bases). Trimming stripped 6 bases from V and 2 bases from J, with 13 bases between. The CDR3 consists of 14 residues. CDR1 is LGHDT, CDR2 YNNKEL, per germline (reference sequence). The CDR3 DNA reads TGTGCCAGCAGAGAGAGCGGCATTCAAGAGACCCAGTACTTC. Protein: CASRESGIQETQYF.

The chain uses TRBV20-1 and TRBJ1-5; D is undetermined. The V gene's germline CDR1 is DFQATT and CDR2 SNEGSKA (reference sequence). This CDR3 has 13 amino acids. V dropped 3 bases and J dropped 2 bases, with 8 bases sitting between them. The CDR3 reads CSAREVGNQPQHF. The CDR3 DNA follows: TGCAGTGCTAGGGAGGTTGGCAATCAGCCCCAGCATTTT.

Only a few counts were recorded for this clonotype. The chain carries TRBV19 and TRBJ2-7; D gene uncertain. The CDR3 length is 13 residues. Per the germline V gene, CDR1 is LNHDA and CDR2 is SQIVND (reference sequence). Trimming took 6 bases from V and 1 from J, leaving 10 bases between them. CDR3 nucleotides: TGTGCCAGTAGGAAAGCTCCTTCCTACGAGCAGTACTTC. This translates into CASRKAPSYEQYF.

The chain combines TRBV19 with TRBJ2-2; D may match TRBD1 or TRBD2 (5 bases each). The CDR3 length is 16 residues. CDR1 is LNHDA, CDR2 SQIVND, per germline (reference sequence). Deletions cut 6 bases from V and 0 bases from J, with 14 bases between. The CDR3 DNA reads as TGTGCCAGTAGACCGAGGGGCGGTTCGAACACCGGGGAGCTGTTTTTT. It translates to CASRPRGGSNTGELFF.

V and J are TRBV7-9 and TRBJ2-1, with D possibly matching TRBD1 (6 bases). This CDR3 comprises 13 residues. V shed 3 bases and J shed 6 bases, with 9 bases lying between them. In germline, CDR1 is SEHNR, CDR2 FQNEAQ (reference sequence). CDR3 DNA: TGTGCCAGCAGCTTCCCAGGGGCCAATGAGCAGTTCTTC. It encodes CASSFPGANEQFF.

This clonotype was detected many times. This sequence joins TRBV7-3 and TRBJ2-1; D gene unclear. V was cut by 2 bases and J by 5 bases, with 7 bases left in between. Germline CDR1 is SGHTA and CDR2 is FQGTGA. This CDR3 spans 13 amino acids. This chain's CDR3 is CASSLDVDNEQFF. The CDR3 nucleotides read TGTGCCAGCAGCTTAGACGTAGACAATGAGCAGTTCTTC.

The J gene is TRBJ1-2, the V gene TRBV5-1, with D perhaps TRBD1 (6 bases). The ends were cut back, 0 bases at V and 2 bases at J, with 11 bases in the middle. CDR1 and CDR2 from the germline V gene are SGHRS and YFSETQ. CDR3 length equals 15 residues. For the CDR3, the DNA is TGCGCCAGCAGCTTGGCCTCGGGGGCGAACTATGGCTACACCTTC. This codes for CASSLASGANYGYTF.

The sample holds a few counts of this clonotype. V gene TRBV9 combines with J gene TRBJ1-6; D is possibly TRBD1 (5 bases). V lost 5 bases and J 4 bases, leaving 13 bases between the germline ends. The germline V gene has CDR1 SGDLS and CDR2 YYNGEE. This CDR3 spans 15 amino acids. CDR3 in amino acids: CASREEGAYNSPLHF. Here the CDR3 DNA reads TGTGCCAGCAGGGAAGAAGGGGCATATAATTCACCCCTCCACTTT.

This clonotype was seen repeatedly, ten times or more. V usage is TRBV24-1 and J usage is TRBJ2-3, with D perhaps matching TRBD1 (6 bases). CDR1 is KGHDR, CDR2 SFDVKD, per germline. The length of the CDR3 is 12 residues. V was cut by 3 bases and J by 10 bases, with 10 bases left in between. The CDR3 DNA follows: TGTGCCACCAGTGATCGGACAGAAGCGCAGTATTTT. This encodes CATSDRTEAQYF.

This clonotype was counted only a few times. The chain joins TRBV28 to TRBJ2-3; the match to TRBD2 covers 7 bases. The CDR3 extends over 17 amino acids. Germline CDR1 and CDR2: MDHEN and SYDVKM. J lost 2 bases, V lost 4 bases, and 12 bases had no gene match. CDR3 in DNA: TGTGCCAGCAGTTCACCCCTGGGACTAACGGACACAGATACGCAGTATTTT. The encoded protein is CASSSPLGLTDTDTQYF.

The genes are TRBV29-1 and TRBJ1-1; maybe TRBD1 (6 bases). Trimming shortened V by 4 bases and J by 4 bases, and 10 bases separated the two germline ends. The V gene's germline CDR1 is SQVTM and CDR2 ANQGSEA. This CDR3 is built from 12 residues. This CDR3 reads CSVVGTPTEAFF. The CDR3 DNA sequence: TGCAGCGTTGTCGGGACACCCACTGAAGCTTTCTTT.

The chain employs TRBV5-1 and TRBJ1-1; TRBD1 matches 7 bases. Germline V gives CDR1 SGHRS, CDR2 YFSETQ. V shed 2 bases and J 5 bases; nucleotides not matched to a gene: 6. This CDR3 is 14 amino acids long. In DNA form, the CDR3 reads TGCGCCAGCAGCTTATTTACAGGGGAAACTGAAGCTTTCTTT. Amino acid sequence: CASSLFTGETEAFF.

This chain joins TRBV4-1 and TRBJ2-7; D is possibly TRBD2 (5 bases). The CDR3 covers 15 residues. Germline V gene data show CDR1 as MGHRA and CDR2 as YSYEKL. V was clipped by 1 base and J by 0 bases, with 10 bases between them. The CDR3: CASSQVGGSSYEQYF. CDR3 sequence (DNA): TGCGCCAGCAGCCAAGTCGGCGGGTCCTCCTACGAGCAGTACTTC.

CDR3 sequence reads: CASSTGPNSGNTIYF. In nucleotides, the CDR3 is TGTGCCAGCAGCACCGGACCGAACTCTGGAAACACCATATATTTT. This chain uses TRBV5-5 with TRBJ1-3, with no clear D. The length of the CDR3 is 15 residues. Trimming removed 4 bases at V and 0 bases at J, with 11 bases between. The germline V gene encodes CDR1 SGHKS and CDR2 YYEKEE (reference sequence).

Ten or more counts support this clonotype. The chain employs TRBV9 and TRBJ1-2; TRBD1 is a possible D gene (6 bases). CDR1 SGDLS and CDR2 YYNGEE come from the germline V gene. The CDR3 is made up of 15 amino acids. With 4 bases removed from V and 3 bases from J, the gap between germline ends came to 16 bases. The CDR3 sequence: CASSQSGGADYGYTF. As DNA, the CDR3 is TGTGCCAGCAGCCAATCCGGGGGGGCTGACTATGGCTACACCTTC.

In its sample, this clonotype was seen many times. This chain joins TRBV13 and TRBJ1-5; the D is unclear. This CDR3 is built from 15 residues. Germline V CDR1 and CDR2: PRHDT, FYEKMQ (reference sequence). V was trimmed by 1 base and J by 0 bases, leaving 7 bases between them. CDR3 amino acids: CASSLAADSNQPQHF. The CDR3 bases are TGTGCCAGCAGCTTAGCTGCGGATAGCAATCAGCCCCAGCATTTT.

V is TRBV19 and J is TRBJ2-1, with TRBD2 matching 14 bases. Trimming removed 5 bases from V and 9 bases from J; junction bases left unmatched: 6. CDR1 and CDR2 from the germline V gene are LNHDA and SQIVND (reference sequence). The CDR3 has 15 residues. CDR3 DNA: TGTGCCAGTAGTCCGGGACTAGCGGGGGTGGGTGAGCAGTTCTTC. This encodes CASSPGLAGVGEQFF.

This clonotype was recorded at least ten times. Here the CDR3 DNA reads TGTGCCAGCAGGCGACAGTACGTTCATAGCAATCAGCCCCAGCATTTT. It yields the protein CASRRQYVHSNQPQHF. This chain connects TRBV6-2 or TRBV6-3 to TRBJ1-5, with a possible D match to TRBD1 (5 bases). Trimming took off 6 bases at V and 0 bases at J, with 15 bases between the two ends. Germline lookup yields CDR1 MNHEY and CDR2 SVGEGT. The CDR3 is 16 amino acids.

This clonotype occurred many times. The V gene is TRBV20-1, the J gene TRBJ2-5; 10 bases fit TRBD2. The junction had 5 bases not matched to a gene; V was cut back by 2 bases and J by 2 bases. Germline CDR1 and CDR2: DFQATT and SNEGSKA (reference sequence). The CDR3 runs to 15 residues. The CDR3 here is CSARSLAGDQETQYF. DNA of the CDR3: TGCAGTGCTAGAAGTCTAGCGGGGGATCAAGAGACCCAGTACTTC.

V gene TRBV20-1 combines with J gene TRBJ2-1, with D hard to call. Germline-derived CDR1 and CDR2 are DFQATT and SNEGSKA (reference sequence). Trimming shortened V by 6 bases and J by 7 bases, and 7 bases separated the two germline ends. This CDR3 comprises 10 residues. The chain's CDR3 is CSASRNEQFF. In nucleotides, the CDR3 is TGCAGTGCCAGTAGGAATGAGCAGTTCTTC.

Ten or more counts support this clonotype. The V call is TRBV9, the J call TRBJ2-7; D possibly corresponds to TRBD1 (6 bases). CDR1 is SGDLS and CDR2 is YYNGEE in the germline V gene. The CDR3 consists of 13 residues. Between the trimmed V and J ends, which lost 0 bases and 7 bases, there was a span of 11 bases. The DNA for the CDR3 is TGTGCCAGCAGCGTAGTGGACAGAGGGGAGCAGTACTTC. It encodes CASSVVDRGEQYF. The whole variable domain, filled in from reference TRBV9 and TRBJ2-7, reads DSGVTQTPKHLITATGQRVTLRCSPRSGDLSVYWYQQSLDQGLQFLIQYYNGEERAKGNILERFSAQQFPDLHSELNLSSLELGDSALYFCASSVVDRGEQYFGPGTRLTVT.